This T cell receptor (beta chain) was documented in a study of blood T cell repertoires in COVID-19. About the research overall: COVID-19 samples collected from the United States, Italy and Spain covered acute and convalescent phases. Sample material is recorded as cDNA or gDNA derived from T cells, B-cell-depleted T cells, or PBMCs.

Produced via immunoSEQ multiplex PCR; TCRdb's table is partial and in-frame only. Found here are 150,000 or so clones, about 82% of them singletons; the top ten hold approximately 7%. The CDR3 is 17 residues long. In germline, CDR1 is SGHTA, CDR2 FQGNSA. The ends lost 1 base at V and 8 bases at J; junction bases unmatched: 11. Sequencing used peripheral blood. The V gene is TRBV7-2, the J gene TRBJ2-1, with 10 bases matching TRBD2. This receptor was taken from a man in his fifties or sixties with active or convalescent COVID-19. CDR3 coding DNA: TGTGCCAGCAGCTTAGTGGAGCGGGGGGGCGGTCGTGATGAGCAGTTCTTC. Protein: CASSLVERGGGRDEQFF.